Each of the 22 T cell receptor beta chains below was sequenced from the same sample in a study of T cell responses to AZD1222 COVID-19 vaccine. Profiled with immunoSEQ multiplex PCR; TCRdb holds only in-frame clones, not every one. The top ten hold around 7.1% of the sample, which has roughly 79,000 clones, under 95% seen once. This specimen was peripheral blood, taken on day 0 of MenACWY control vaccination. These receptors came from an adult in good health.

This chain links TRBV7-2 with TRBJ2-1; the D gene could be TRBD1 or TRBD2 (5 bases each). Germline CDR1 and CDR2: SGHTA and FQGNSA. The length of the CDR3 is 15 residues. V gave up 2 bases and J gave up 7 bases, with 15 bases separating them. CDR3 in amino acids: CASSLSGSRLNEQFF. The CDR3 bases are TGTGCCAGCAGCTTATCAGGGAGCAGGCTAAATGAGCAGTTCTTC.

This chain joins TRBV14 and TRBJ1-1; TRBD1 agrees at 8 bases. The CDR3 has 14 amino acids. V lost 6 bases and J lost 4; bases outside the gene matches: 7. The germline V gene has CDR1 SGHDN and CDR2 FVKESK. The DNA of the CDR3 is TGTGCCAGCAGAAAAACAGGGGGTAGCACTGAAGCTTTCTTT. Translation: CASRKTGGSTEAFF.

The J gene is TRBJ2-3, the V gene TRBV6-2 or TRBV6-3, with 7 bases fitting TRBD1. Trimming removed 4 bases from V and 6 bases from J; junction bases left unmatched: 10. Germline CDR1 MNHEY, CDR2 SVGEGT. This CDR3 is built from 15 residues. CDR3 coding DNA: TGTGCCAGCAGTTTAGTCGACAGGGTTTCTGATACGCAGTATTTT. Translated, it gives CASSLVDRVSDTQYF.

The rearrangement links TRBV4-3 to TRBJ2-5; 8 nucleotides agree with TRBD2. The CDR3 runs to 17 residues. V lost 0 bases and J lost 4; bases outside the gene matches: 10. Germline V lookup: CDR1 LGHNA, CDR2 YSLEER. The CDR3 DNA is TGCGCCAGCAGCCAAGATAGTACGGGAGGGCCAGGAGAGACCCAGTACTTC. As protein: CASSQDSTGGPGETQYF.

The chain joins TRBV2 to TRBJ1-2, with a possible D match to TRBD1 (5 bases). V was trimmed by 6 bases and J by 3 bases, leaving 20 bases between them. Germline CDR1 is SNHLY and CDR2 is FYNNEI. The CDR3 consists of 16 residues. The CDR3 loop reads CASRDPGTSRDYGYTF. CDR3 coding DNA: TGTGCCAGCAGAGACCCTGGGACCAGCCGCGACTATGGCTACACCTTC.

The chain uses TRBV7-3 and TRBJ2-1, with D perhaps matching TRBD1 (6 bases). Germline V CDR1 and CDR2: SGHTA, FQGTGA. Between the trimmed V and J ends, which lost 6 bases and 3 bases, there was a span of 15 bases. The CDR3 contains 15 residues. The DNA of the CDR3 is TGTGCCAGCAGTCAAGGGCAGGGGCTCTACAATGAGCAGTTCTTC. Protein sequence: CASSQGQGLYNEQFF. Full variable domain (outside the CDR3, taken from reference TRBV7-3 and TRBJ2-1): GAGVSQTPSNKVTEKGKYVELRCDPISGHTALYWYRQSLGQGPEFLIYFQGTGAADDSGLPNDRFFAVRPEGSVSTLKIQRTERGDSAVYLCASSQGQGLYNEQFFGPGTRLTVL.

This chain connects TRBV5-1 to TRBJ1-3; a weak D match, TRBD1 (5 bases). There are 16 residues in the CDR3. V gave up 4 bases and J gave up 1 base, with 15 bases separating them. Per germline, CDR1 SGHRS and CDR2 YFSETQ. The CDR3 coding sequence is TGCGCCAGCAGCGGGAGGGACGTTGGGTCTGGAAACACCATATATTTT. Amino acids: CASSGRDVGSGNTIYF.

The chain couples TRBV27 to TRBJ2-7; 7 bases agree with TRBD1. The V gene end was trimmed by 3 bases and the J gene end by 0 bases; junction bases not matched to a gene: 2. The CDR3 loop spans 14 amino acids. The V gene's germline CDR1 is MNHEY and CDR2 SMNVEV (reference sequence). The CDR3 spells CASSFRQGSYEQYF. The CDR3 DNA reads as TGTGCCAGCAGTTTTCGACAGGGCTCCTACGAGCAGTACTTC.

In DNA form, the CDR3 reads TGTGCCACCAGTGATAGCCCCAGGGGGTGGACAGATACGCAGTATTTT. It specifies CATSDSPRGWTDTQYF. The chain recombines TRBV24-1 with TRBJ2-3; 7 nucleotides match TRBD1. J lost 3 bases, V lost 3 bases, and 8 bases had no gene match. The CDR3 has 16 amino acids. CDR1 is KGHDR and CDR2 is SFDVKD in the germline V gene.

The chain links TRBV28 to TRBJ2-7; D call uncertain. Germline V gives CDR1 MDHEN, CDR2 SYDVKM. The CDR3 sequence is 15 residues long. V lost 6 bases and J lost 2, with 17 bases in between. CDR3 in amino acids: CASSPVGPTPYEQYF. CDR3 bases: TGTGCCAGCAGCCCTGTGGGTCCAACTCCCTACGAGCAGTACTTC. Combining the CDR3 with reference TRBV28 and TRBJ2-7 gives the whole variable domain DVKVTQSSRYLVKRTGEKVFLECVQDMDHENMFWYRQDPGLGLRLIYFSYDVKMKEKGDIPEGYSVSREKKERFSLILESASTNQTSMYLCASSPVGPTPYEQYFGPGTRLTVT.

The rearrangement joins TRBV5-1 to TRBJ1-1, with 7 bases matching TRBD1. The CDR3 consists of 14 residues. V lost 2 bases, J lost 1 base, and 2 bases stayed unmatched. Germline loops: CDR1 SGHRS, CDR2 YFSETQ. The CDR3: CASSFDRANTEAFF. The DNA for the CDR3 is TGCGCCAGCAGCTTTGACAGGGCGAACACTGAAGCTTTCTTT.

The rearrangement joins TRBV6-5 to TRBJ2-1, with D unresolved. CDR1 is MNHEY, CDR2 SVGAGI, per germline. Between the trimmed V and J ends, which lost 1 base and 9 bases, there was a span of 7 bases. The CDR3 has 12 amino acids. CDR3 coding DNA: TGTGCCAGCAGTTACTGGGGTGGTGAGCAGTTCTTC. It yields the protein CASSYWGGEQFF.

The V and J genes are TRBV4-3 and TRBJ1-4, with TRBD1 identical over 10 bases. CDR3 length: 19 residues. V shed 3 bases, J shed 5 bases, and the junction held 15 bases outside the gene matches. CDR1 and CDR2 from the germline V gene are LGHNA and YSLEER. DNA of the CDR3: TGCGCCAGCAGCCACGCCAGACAGGGGGCGCGGAGTGAGAATGAAAAACTGTTTTTT. It yields the protein CASSHARQGARSENEKLFF.

The rearrangement uses TRBV5-4 and TRBJ2-3; TRBD2 matches at 11 bases. Trimming cost V 5 bases and J 0 bases; bases outside gene matches: 5. Germline V gives CDR1 SGHNT, CDR2 YYREEE (reference sequence). The CDR3 spans 16 residues. The CDR3 coding sequence is TGTGCCAGCAGGATCCTAGCGGGAGGAAGCACAGATACGCAGTATTTT. It translates to CASRILAGGSTDTQYF.

The chain combines TRBV3-1 (or the pseudogene TRBV3-2) with TRBJ1-1; the D gene is possibly TRBD1 (5 bases). Looked up from germline, CDR1 is LGHDT and CDR2 is YNNKEL (reference sequence). CDR3 length: 15 residues. V lost 3 bases and J 0 bases, leaving 11 bases between the germline ends. CDR3 protein: CASSHSPGMNTEAFF. CDR3 sequence (DNA): TGTGCCAGCAGCCATAGTCCAGGGATGAACACTGAAGCTTTCTTT.

J is TRBJ2-6 and V is TRBV4-3; weak D call: TRBD1 (6 bases). CDR1 and CDR2 (germline): LGHNA, YSLEER. V gave up 3 bases and J gave up 0 bases, with 18 bases separating them. The CDR3 totals 19 residues. The CDR3 protein is CASSQKTGHRASGANVLTF. CDR3 DNA: TGCGCCAGCAGCCAGAAGACGGGACACCGGGCCTCTGGGGCCAACGTCCTGACTTTC.

The chain couples TRBV3-1 (or the pseudogene TRBV3-2) to TRBJ2-3, with 8 bases that match TRBD2. There are 18 residues in the CDR3. V dropped 0 bases and J dropped 3; count of bases not matched to a gene: 11. Germline loops: CDR1 LGHDT, CDR2 YNNKEL (reference sequence). CDR3 amino acids: CASSQDRLASGLTDTQYF. CDR3 DNA sequence: TGTGCCAGCAGCCAAGATCGGTTGGCTAGCGGGTTAACAGATACGCAGTATTTT.

This rearrangement joins TRBV28 to TRBJ1-2; D possibly corresponds to TRBD1 (5 bases). The CDR3 totals 13 residues. Trimming removed 10 bases at V and 8 bases at J, with 20 bases between. The germline V gene encodes CDR1 MDHEN and CDR2 SYDVKM. The CDR3 sequence is CATNKVGTGGYTF. The CDR3 nucleotides are TGTGCCACGAACAAGGTGGGGACCGGGGGCTACACCTTC.

The gene calls are TRBV2 and TRBJ1-5; D is perhaps TRBD1 (6 bases). Per germline, CDR1 SNHLY and CDR2 FYNNEI. The CDR3 extends over 13 amino acids. Trimming cost V 6 bases and J 4 bases, with 10 bases left between them. The CDR3 protein is CASSADRNQPQHF. Written as DNA, the CDR3 is TGTGCCAGCAGCGCGGACAGAAATCAGCCCCAGCATTTT.

V usage is TRBV27 and J usage is TRBJ1-2; the D gene is possibly TRBD1 (6 bases). Germline V gene lookup returns CDR1 MNHEY and CDR2 SMNVEV (reference sequence). CDR3 length: 11 residues. Trimming stripped 4 bases from V and 9 bases from J, with 9 bases between. The CDR3 spells CASSSQGSYTF. In nucleotides, the CDR3 is TGTGCCAGCAGTTCACAGGGTAGCTACACCTTC.

The chain employs TRBV7-9 and TRBJ1-5; TRBD1 aligns across 7 bases. V shed 5 bases and J 3 bases; nucleotides not matched to a gene: 4. CDR3 length equals 14 residues. The germline V gene has CDR1 SEHNR and CDR2 FQNEAQ (reference sequence). This chain's CDR3 is CASSPGTDNQPQHF. CDR3 DNA sequence: TGTGCCAGCAGCCCAGGGACAGACAATCAGCCCCAGCATTTT.

The V gene is TRBV6-4, the J gene TRBJ1-5, with D uncertain. CDR3 length equals 13 residues. CDR1 MRHNA and CDR2 SNTAGT come from the germline V gene. V shed 3 bases and J shed 7 bases, with 10 bases lying between them. CDR3 protein: CASSEIDGQPQHF. CDR3 in DNA: TGTGCCAGCAGTGAGATCGACGGCCAGCCCCAGCATTTT.